This T cell receptor (beta chain) emerged from a study of Ad26.COV2.S vaccination and SARS-CoV-2 variants. The sample's treatment: about 20 received Ad26.COV2.S at low or high dose, single or two shots; 5 received placebo; per-sample allocation not given. The investigators took samples on day 63 after the first vaccine or placebo injection. Germline CDR1 reads SGDLS; CDR2 reads YYNGEE. CDR3 size: 13 residues. V was cut by 3 bases and J by 5 bases, with 11 bases left in between. TCRdb keeps only in-frame clones here, not all; method: immunoSEQ multiplex PCR. The table shows around 300,000 clones, with 88% occurring only once.

The sequence derives from a person between 18 and 65 years old who received the Ad26.COV2.S COVID-19 vaccine or a placebo. The chain couples TRBV9 to TRBJ2-5; D may be TRBD2 (5 bases). This specimen consisted of peripheral blood, obtained in a trial of Ad26.COV2.S vaccine versus placebo. In nucleotides, the CDR3 is TGTGCCAGCAGCGGCGGACTTGGGGAGACCCAGTACTTC. It is translated as CASSGGLGETQYF.